What follows are 24 T cell receptor beta chains derived from one specimen sequenced in a study of control samples from healthy donors and cancer patients. The method was immunoSEQ multiplex PCR; TCRdb's version includes in-frame clones alone and lacks a portion of them. The table has about 250,000 clones, around 79% seen once. The sample consisted of PBMCs. The receptors were gathered from a woman in her sixties or seventies with lung cancer.

CDR3 nucleotides: TGTGCCAGCAGCTTGAACGGATGGAACACTGAAGCTTTCTTT. Protein product: CASSLNGWNTEAFF. This sequence joins TRBV5-4 and TRBJ1-1; D is unresolved. V shed 1 base and J shed 1 base, with 8 bases lying between them. CDR3 size: 14 residues. The germline V gene has CDR1 SGHNT and CDR2 YYREEE (reference sequence).

The gene calls are TRBV4-1 and TRBJ2-7; D unresolved. The germline CDR1 and CDR2 sequences are MGHRA and YSYEKL. Deletions cut 0 bases from V and 2 bases from J, with 11 bases between. The CDR3 sequence is 15 residues long. The CDR3 protein is CASSQDPSSTYEQYF. The DNA of the CDR3 is TGCGCCAGCAGCCAAGATCCTAGTTCGACCTACGAGCAGTACTTC.

This clone has a single count. The chain combines TRBV19 with TRBJ2-5; D could derive from TRBD1 or TRBD2 (5 bases each). Trimming shortened V by 9 bases and J by 9 bases, and 20 bases separated the two germline ends. Germline loops: CDR1 LNHDA, CDR2 SQIVND (reference sequence). The CDR3 contains 13 residues. The CDR3 region is CASDAARGTAQYF. CDR3 nucleotides: TGTGCCAGCGACGCCGCCCGGGGCACGGCCCAGTACTTC. The full variable domain, rest sourced from reference TRBV19 and TRBJ2-5, is DGGITQSPKYLFRKEGQNVTLSCEQNLNHDAMYWYRQDPGQGLRLIYYSQIVNDFQKGDIAEGYSVSREKKESFPLTVTSAQKNPTAFYLCASDAARGTAQYFGPGTRLLVL.

V gene TRBV28 combines with J gene TRBJ2-5; the match to TRBD2 covers 7 bases. V gave up 6 bases and J gave up 5 bases; unmatched junction bases: 15. This CDR3 comprises 16 residues. Germline CDR1 is MDHEN and CDR2 is SYDVKM. The CDR3 here is CASRFVVGGPSETQYF. The CDR3 coding sequence is TGTGCCAGCAGGTTCGTAGTGGGAGGGCCGTCGGAGACCCAGTACTTC. The full variable domain, in which reference TRBV28 and TRBJ2-5 provide the parts outside the CDR3, is DVKVTQSSRYLVKRTGEKVFLECVQDMDHENMFWYRQDPGLGLRLIYFSYDVKMKEKGDIPEGYSVSREKKERFSLILESASTNQTSMYLCASRFVVGGPSETQYFGPGTRLLVL.

The V and J genes are TRBV9 and TRBJ1-6; D gene unclear. Trimming pared 0 bases from V and 1 base from J, leaving 11 bases between. Germline V gene lookup returns CDR1 SGDLS and CDR2 YYNGEE. The CDR3 loop spans 17 amino acids. The CDR3 loop reads CASSVGWVVSYNSPLHF. The DNA for the CDR3 is TGTGCCAGCAGCGTAGGGTGGGTCGTTTCCTATAATTCACCCCTCCACTTT.

The V and J genes are TRBV2 and TRBJ2-7; 11 bases fit TRBD2. After removal of 6 bases from V and 4 bases from J, the junction contained 8 bases not matched to a gene. There are 15 residues in the CDR3. The germline V gene encodes CDR1 SNHLY and CDR2 FYNNEI. DNA of the CDR3: TGTGCCAGCAGCCCTCGGACTAGCGGGCCATACGAGCAGTACTTC. Amino acid sequence: CASSPRTSGPYEQYF.

The chain links TRBV2 to TRBJ1-5; unclear D gene. This CDR3 spans 13 amino acids. The germline CDR1 and CDR2 sequences are SNHLY and FYNNEI. Trimming cost V 6 bases and J 5 bases, with 11 bases left between them. In DNA form, the CDR3 reads TGTGCCAGCAGCCACCCGAGGTATCAGCCCCAGCATTTT. This sequence encodes CASSHPRYQPQHF.

The rearrangement links TRBV6-5 to TRBJ1-6; 7 bases are a match to TRBD1. The CDR3 spans 14 residues. Germline CDR1 MNHEY, CDR2 SVGAGI. The trim removed 6 bases at V and 7 bases at J, leaving 6 bases unmatched. CDR3 region: CASSGYRGNSPLHF. Written as DNA, the CDR3 is TGTGCCAGCAGCGGCTACAGGGGAAATTCACCCCTCCACTTT.

The V call is TRBV2, the J call TRBJ1-3; D is uncertain. The V end was cut by 5 bases, the J end by 0 bases, with 11 bases between. Per germline, CDR1 SNHLY and CDR2 FYNNEI. This CDR3 is 15 amino acids long. The CDR3 sequence: CASSRVRYSGNTIYF. In nucleotides, the CDR3 is TGTGCCAGCAGTAGGGTACGGTACTCTGGAAACACCATATATTTT.

The chain employs TRBV30 and TRBJ2-4; 9 bases are a match to TRBD2. Trimming cost V 3 bases and J 1 base; bases outside gene matches: 13. This CDR3 spans 18 amino acids. Germline assignment: CDR1 GTSNPN and CDR2 SVGIG (reference sequence). CDR3 in DNA: TGTGCCTGGAGCATAGCGGGAGTGATGAGTGGGGCCAAAAACATTCAGTACTTC. Its translation: CAWSIAGVMSGAKNIQYF.

This clone was seen many times. V usage is TRBV7-8 and J usage is TRBJ1-2; 8 bases agree with TRBD1. In germline, CDR1 is SGHVS, CDR2 FQNEAQ. V dropped 6 bases and J dropped 5; count of bases not matched to a gene: 8. The CDR3 extends over 14 amino acids. CDR3 amino acids: CASRSDRDSYGYTF. The CDR3 region has the DNA TGTGCCAGCAGGTCGGACAGGGACTCGTATGGCTACACCTTC.

The genes are TRBV11-3 and TRBJ1-1; D not certain. Trimming took off 3 bases at V and 0 bases at J, with 5 bases between the two ends. This CDR3 spans 13 amino acids. The germline CDR1 and CDR2 sequences are SGHNT and YENEEA. The CDR3 reads CASSFNMNTEAFF. The CDR3 DNA is TGTGCCAGCAGCTTCAACATGAACACTGAAGCTTTCTTT.

The chain carries TRBV28 and TRBJ2-2; D could derive from TRBD1 or TRBD2 (5 bases each). The germline CDR1 and CDR2 sequences are MDHEN and SYDVKM. The CDR3 is 16 residues long. The ends were cut back, 6 bases at V and 7 bases at J, with 21 bases in the middle. CDR3 loop: CASRLLTGRENGELFF. In DNA, the CDR3 is TGTGCCAGCAGACTACTGACGGGCAGGGAGAACGGGGAGCTGTTTTTT.

In this sample, this clone turned up a few times. The chain couples TRBV19 to TRBJ1-4; D remains ambiguous. This CDR3 contains 13 residues. Germline CDR1 reads LNHDA; CDR2 reads SQIVND (reference sequence). V was shortened by 3 bases and J by 4 bases, with 6 bases between the two germline ends. As DNA, the CDR3 is TGTGCCAGTAGTATTTGGGGTAATGAAAAACTGTTTTTT. Residues: CASSIWGNEKLFF.

This chain connects TRBV18 to TRBJ2-3; 9 positions match TRBD2. Trimming at V came to 5 bases and at J to 1 base, leaving 4 bases not matched to a gene. The CDR3 consists of 15 residues. Germline V gives CDR1 KGHSH, CDR2 LQKENI. CDR3 DNA sequence: TGTGCCAGCTCAGTTAGGACTAGCGGCACAGATACGCAGTATTTT. Translating it yields CASSVRTSGTDTQYF.

The chain combines TRBV18 with TRBJ2-3; D is perhaps TRBD1 (6 bases). The CDR3 loop spans 16 amino acids. Deletions cut 0 bases from V and 2 bases from J, with 12 bases between. The germline V gene encodes CDR1 KGHSH and CDR2 LQKENI. CDR3 bases: TGTGCCAGCTCACCACCGGGCAGGGGCTCCACAGATACGCAGTATTTT. Translating gives CASSPPGRGSTDTQYF.

This clone was seen only a few times. The chain couples TRBV5-4 to TRBJ1-2; 8 nucleotides match TRBD1. CDR3 length: 15 residues. Germline V gives CDR1 SGHNT, CDR2 YYREEE (reference sequence). Losses at the gene ends were 0 bases for V and 7 bases for J; bases not matched to a gene: 8. For the CDR3, the DNA is TGTGCCAGCAGCTTGGAGGCAGGGGGCTGGTCTGGCTACACCTTC. This sequence encodes CASSLEAGGWSGYTF.

This clone was detected only once. The chain carries TRBV11-2 and TRBJ2-7, with 11 bases matching TRBD2. The germline CDR1 and CDR2 sequences are SGHAT and FQNNGV. The length of the CDR3 is 15 residues. V lost 2 bases and J lost 2; bases outside the gene matches: 2. CDR3 region: CASSLLAGGPYEQYF. The CDR3 nucleotides are TGTGCCAGCAGCTTACTAGCGGGAGGTCCCTACGAGCAGTACTTC. Combining the CDR3 with reference TRBV11-2 and TRBJ2-7 gives the whole variable domain EAGVAQSPRYKIIEKRQSVAFWCNPISGHATLYWYQQILGQGPKLLIQFQNNGVVDDSQLPKDRFSAERLKGVDSTLKIQPAKLEDSAVYLCASSLLAGGPYEQYFGPGTRLTVT.

This rearrangement joins TRBV15 to TRBJ1-2; D gene uncertain. There are 12 residues in the CDR3. Trimming removed 3 bases from V and 6 bases from J, with 8 bases in between. The germline gives CDR1 LNHNV, CDR2 YYDKDF (reference sequence). Here the CDR3 reads CATSRATDGYTF. The DNA for the CDR3 is TGTGCCACCAGCAGGGCGACGGATGGCTACACCTTC.

V gene TRBV28 combines with J gene TRBJ1-6, with a weak D call TRBD1 (5 bases). V was shortened by 1 base and J by 0 bases, with 25 bases between the two germline ends. CDR3 length: 22 residues. Germline V CDR1 and CDR2: MDHEN, SYDVKM. The CDR3 protein is CASSLSPPHGWTRSSYNSPLHF. The CDR3 DNA is TGTGCCAGCAGTTTATCCCCGCCTCATGGTTGGACACGGAGCTCCTATAATTCACCCCTCCACTTT.

This clone was recorded once. This chain connects TRBV6-6 to TRBJ1-1; D unresolved. Germline values: CDR1 MNHNY, CDR2 SVGAGI (reference sequence). Trimming cost V 4 bases and J 0 bases, with 6 bases left between them. The CDR3 loop spans 13 amino acids. CDR3 in DNA: TGTGCCAGCAGTTCTATGCTGAACACTGAAGCTTTCTTT. Its translation: CASSSMLNTEAFF.

This chain uses TRBV5-1 with TRBJ2-2; TRBD1 aligns across 7 bases. Trimming at V came to 0 bases and at J to 12 bases, leaving 8 bases not matched to a gene. Germline CDR1 reads SGHRS; CDR2 reads YFSETQ. The CDR3 has 14 amino acids. The CDR3 region has the DNA TGCGCCAGCAGCTTGGCCACGGGACAGTCCAAGCTGTTTTTT. Translating gives CASSLATGQSKLFF. The full variable domain, rest sourced from reference TRBV5-1 and TRBJ2-2, is KAGVTQTPRYLIKTRGQQVTLSCSPISGHRSVSWYQQTPGQGLQFLFEYFSETQRNKGNFPGRFSGRQFSNSRSEMNVSTLELGDSALYLCASSLATGQSKLFFGEGSRLTVL.

J is TRBJ2-7 and V is TRBV2, with 13 nucleotides matching TRBD2. The length of the CDR3 is 14 residues. Germline V lookup: CDR1 SNHLY, CDR2 FYNNEI. V lost 5 bases to trimming and J lost 5 bases; unmatched junction nucleotides: 3. The CDR3 reads CASSLGLAGDEQYF. Here the CDR3 DNA reads TGTGCCAGCAGTCTTGGACTAGCGGGAGACGAGCAGTACTTC.

This CDR3 reads CASSPGGGAYGYTF. DNA of the CDR3: TGCGCCAGCAGCCCGGGTGGGGGGGCCTATGGCTACACCTTC. The chain carries TRBV5-1 and TRBJ1-2, with D maybe TRBD1 (6 bases). Germline V gene sequence: CDR1 SGHRS, CDR2 YFSETQ. The CDR3 loop spans 14 amino acids. With 4 bases removed from V and 4 bases from J, the gap between germline ends came to 14 bases. Combining the CDR3 with reference TRBV5-1 and TRBJ1-2 gives the whole variable domain KAGVTQTPRYLIKTRGQQVTLSCSPISGHRSVSWYQQTPGQGLQFLFEYFSETQRNKGNFPGRFSGRQFSNSRSEMNVSTLELGDSALYLCASSPGGGAYGYTFGSGTRLTVV.